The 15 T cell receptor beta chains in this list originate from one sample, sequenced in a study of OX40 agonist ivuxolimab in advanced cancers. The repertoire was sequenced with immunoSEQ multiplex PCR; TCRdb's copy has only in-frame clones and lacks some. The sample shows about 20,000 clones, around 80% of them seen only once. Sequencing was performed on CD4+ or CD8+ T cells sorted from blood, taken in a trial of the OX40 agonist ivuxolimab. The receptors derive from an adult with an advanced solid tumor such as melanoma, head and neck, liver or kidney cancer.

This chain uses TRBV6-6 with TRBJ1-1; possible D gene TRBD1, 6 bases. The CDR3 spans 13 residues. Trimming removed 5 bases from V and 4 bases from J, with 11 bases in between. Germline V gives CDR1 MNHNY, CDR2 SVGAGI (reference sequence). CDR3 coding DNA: TGTGCCAGCAGTCCCGGGACATTCACTGAAGCTTTCTTT. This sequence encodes CASSPGTFTEAFF.

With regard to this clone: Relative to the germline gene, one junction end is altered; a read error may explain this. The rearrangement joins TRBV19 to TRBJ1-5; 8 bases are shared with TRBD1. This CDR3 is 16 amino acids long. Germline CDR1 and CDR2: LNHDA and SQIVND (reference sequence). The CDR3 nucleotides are TGTGCCAGTAGTGTAGACAGGGGTCTTGGCAATCAGCCCCAGCATTTT. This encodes CASSVDRGLGNQPQHF.

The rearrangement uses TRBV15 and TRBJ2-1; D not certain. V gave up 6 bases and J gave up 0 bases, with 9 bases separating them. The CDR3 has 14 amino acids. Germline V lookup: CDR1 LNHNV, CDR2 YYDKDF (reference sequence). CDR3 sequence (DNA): TGTGCCACCAGTCCAGTGAGCTCCTACAATGAGCAGTTCTTC. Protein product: CATSPVSSYNEQFF.

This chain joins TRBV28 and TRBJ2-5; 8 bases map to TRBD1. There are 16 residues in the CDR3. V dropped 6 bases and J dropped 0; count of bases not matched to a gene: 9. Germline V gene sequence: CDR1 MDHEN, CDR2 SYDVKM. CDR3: CASREKGTGYQETQYF. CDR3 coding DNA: TGTGCCAGCAGGGAGAAAGGGACAGGATACCAAGAGACCCAGTACTTC. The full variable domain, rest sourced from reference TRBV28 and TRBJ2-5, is DVKVTQSSRYLVKRTGEKVFLECVQDMDHENMFWYRQDPGLGLRLIYFSYDVKMKEKGDIPEGYSVSREKKERFSLILESASTNQTSMYLCASREKGTGYQETQYFGPGTRLLVL.

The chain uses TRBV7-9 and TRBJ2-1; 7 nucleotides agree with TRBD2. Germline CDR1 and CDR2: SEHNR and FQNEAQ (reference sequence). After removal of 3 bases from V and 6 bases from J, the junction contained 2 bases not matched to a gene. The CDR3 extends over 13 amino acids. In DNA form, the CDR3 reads TGTGCCAGCAGCTTTTCTAGCGGCAATGAGCAGTTCTTC. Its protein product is CASSFSSGNEQFF.

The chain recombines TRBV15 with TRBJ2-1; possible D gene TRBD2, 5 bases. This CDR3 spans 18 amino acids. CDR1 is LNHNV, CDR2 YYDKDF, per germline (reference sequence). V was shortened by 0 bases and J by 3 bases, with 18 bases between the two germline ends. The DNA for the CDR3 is TGTGCCACCAGCAGAGACAGCCGGTGGACTCGGAGCTACAATGAGCAGTTCTTC. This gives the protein CATSRDSRWTRSYNEQFF. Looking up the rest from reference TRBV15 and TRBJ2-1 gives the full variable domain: DAMVIQNPRYQVTQFGKPVTLSCSQTLNHNVMYWYQQKSSQAPKLLFHYYDKDFNNEADTPDNFQSRRPNTSFCFLDIRSPGLGDTAMYLCATSRDSRWTRSYNEQFFGPGTRLTVL.

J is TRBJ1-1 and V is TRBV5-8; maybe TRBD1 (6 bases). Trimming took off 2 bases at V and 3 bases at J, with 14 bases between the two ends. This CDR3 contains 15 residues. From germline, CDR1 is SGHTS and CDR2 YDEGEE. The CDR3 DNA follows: TGTGCCAGCAGCTTTAGCTGGACAGCTCACACTGAAGCTTTCTTT. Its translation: CASSFSWTAHTEAFF.

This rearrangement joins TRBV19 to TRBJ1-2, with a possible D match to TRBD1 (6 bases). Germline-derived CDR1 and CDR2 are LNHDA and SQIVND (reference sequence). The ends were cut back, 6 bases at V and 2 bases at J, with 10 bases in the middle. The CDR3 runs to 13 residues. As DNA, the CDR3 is TGTGCCAGTAGCTTACAGGGAAACTATGGCTACACCTTC. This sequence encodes CASSLQGNYGYTF.

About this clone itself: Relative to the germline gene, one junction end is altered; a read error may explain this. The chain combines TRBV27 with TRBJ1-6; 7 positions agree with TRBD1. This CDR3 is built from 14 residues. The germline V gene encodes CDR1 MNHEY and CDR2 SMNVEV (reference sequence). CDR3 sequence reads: CAGSLEGASSPLHF. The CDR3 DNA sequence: TGTGCCGGCAGTTTAGAGGGGGCAAGTTCACCCCTCCACTTT.

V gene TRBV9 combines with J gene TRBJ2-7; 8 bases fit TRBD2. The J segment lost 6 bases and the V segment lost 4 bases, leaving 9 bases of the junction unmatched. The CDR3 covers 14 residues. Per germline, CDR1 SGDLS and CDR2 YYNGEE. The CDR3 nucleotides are TGTGCCAGCAGCCCCGGGGGGGGGACGGTCGAGCAGTACTTC. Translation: CASSPGGGTVEQYF.

This chain's CDR3 is CASSLAGVDNEQFF. The CDR3 region has the DNA TGTGCCAGCAGCTTAGCGGGAGTGGACAATGAGCAGTTCTTC. The chain joins TRBV7-3 to TRBJ2-1, with TRBD2 matching 7 bases. V trimming: 2 bases; J trimming: 5 bases; junction bases outside the gene matches: 3. Germline-derived CDR1 and CDR2 are SGHTA and FQGTGA. This CDR3 has 14 residues.

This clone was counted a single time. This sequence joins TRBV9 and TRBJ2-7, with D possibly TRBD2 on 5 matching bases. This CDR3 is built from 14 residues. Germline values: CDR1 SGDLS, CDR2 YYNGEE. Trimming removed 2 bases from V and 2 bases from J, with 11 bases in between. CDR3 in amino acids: CASSVGSGTYEQYF. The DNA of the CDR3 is TGTGCCAGCAGCGTCGGCAGCGGCACCTACGAGCAGTACTTC.

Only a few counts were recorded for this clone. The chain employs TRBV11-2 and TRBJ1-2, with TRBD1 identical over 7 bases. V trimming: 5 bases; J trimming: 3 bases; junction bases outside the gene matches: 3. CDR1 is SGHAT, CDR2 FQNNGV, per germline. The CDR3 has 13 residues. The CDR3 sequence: CASSPGTDYGYTF. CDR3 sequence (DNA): TGTGCCAGCAGCCCCGGGACAGACTATGGCTACACCTTC.

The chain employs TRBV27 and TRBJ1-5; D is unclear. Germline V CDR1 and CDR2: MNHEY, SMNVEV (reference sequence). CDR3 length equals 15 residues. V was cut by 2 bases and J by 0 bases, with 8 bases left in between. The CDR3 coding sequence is TGTGCCAGCAGTTTAGGCGGTTATAGCAATCAGCCCCAGCATTTT. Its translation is CASSLGGYSNQPQHF.

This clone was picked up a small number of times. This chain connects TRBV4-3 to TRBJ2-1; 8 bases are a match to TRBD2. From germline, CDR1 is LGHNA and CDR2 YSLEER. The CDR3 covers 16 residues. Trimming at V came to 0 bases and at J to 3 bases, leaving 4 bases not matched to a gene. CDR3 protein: CASSQERGDRYNEQFF. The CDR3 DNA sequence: TGCGCCAGCAGCCAAGAGCGGGGGGACCGCTACAATGAGCAGTTCTTC.